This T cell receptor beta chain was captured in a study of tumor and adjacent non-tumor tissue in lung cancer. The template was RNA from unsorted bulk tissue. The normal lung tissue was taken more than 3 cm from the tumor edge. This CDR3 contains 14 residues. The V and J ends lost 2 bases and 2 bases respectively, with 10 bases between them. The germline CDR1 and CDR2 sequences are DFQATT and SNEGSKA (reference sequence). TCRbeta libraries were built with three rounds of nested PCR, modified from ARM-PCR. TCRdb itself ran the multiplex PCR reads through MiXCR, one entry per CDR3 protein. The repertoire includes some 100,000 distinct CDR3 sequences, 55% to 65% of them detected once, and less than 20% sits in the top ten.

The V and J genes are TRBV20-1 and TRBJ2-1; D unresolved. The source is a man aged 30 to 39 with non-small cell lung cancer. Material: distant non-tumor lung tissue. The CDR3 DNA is TGCAGTGCTAGAAAGGCCGGCCCCTACAATGAGCAGTTCTTC. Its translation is CSARKAGPYNEQFF.